Below are 29 T cell receptor beta chains sequenced from a single sample in a study of regulatory T cells in long-lasting Graves disease. For TCR beta, libraries came from iRepertoire HTBI primers and Arm-PCR of CDR3 regions. TCRdb re-called the multiplex PCR reads through MiXCR, storing one row per CDR3 protein. The sample has a few hundred thousand distinct CDR3 sequences; roughly 12% are singletons. Time point described: newly diagnosed GD, antithyroid drugs for less than 3 months. Generation of the TCR library employed RNA extracted from PBMCs. The sample was also linked to a second study, of T cells in Graves' hyperthyroidism and ophthalmopathy.

The sequencing used peripheral blood mononuclear cells (PBMCs), collected at new diagnosis, from a patient treated with antithyroid drugs. The source is a man aged 30 to 39 with Graves disease.

This clonotype was detected once. At one end, the junction sequence differs from germline, possibly due to a read error. The V gene is TRBV11-3, the J gene TRBJ2-3; 11 bases map to TRBD2. Looked up from germline, CDR1 is SGHNT and CDR2 is YENEEA. CDR3 length equals 18 residues. The CDR3 protein is CASGAGLADLGSTETQYF. CDR3 DNA: TGTGCCAGCGGCGCGGGACTAGCGGACTTGGGGAGCACAGAGACGCAGTATTTT.

As for this clonotype: One junction end disagrees with the germline gene, perhaps due to a read error. The rearrangement links TRBV7-9 to TRBJ2-1; D is undetermined. The CDR3 is 19 amino acids. Germline V CDR1 and CDR2: SEHNR, FQNEAQ (reference sequence). CDR3 sequence (DNA): TGCGCCAGCAGCCAAGAGGCCCCGGGCAGATATTCCTCCTACAATGAGCAGTTCTTC. Residues: CASSQEAPGRYSSYNEQFF. The variable domain in full, completed from reference TRBV7-9 and TRBJ2-1, reads DTGVSQNPRHKITKRGQNVTFRCDPISEHNRLYWYRQTLGQGPEFLTYFQNEAQLEKSRLLSDRFSAERPKGSFSTLEIQRTEQGDSAMYLCASSQEAPGRYSSYNEQFFGPGTRLTVL.

With respect to this clonotype: At one of its ends the junction is not consistent with the germline gene, which may arise from a read error. The chain has TRBV25-1 and TRBJ2-7; 7 positions match TRBD1. The CDR3 loop spans 15 amino acids. CDR1 and CDR2 from the germline V gene are MGHDK and SYGVNS. This chain's CDR3 is CVSSDLTGSLYEQYF. CDR3 nucleotides: TGTGTCAGCAGTGATTTGACAGGGAGCCTTTACGAGCAGTACTTC.

V is TRBV10-3 and J is TRBJ1-5; D is unclear. V lost 3 bases and J 7 bases, leaving 7 bases between the germline ends. Germline V gene data show CDR1 as ENHRY and CDR2 as SYGVKD. The CDR3 contains 12 residues. The CDR3 protein is CAISDEFQPQHF. The CDR3 region has the DNA TGTGCCATCAGTGATGAGTTCCAGCCCCAGCATTTT.

On this clonotype: A much larger clone sits a single nucleotide away, making a read error possible. The CDR3 end shows no conserved phenylalanine or tryptophan, and so a read error is likely. The chain is built from TRBV15 and TRBJ2-6; 7 bases are shared with TRBD1. The CDR3 is 15 residues long. Germline V lookup: CDR1 LNHNV, CDR2 YYDKDF (reference sequence). V lost 9 bases and J lost 0; bases outside the gene matches: 5. CDR3 region: CATRTGTSGANVLTL. The CDR3 DNA reads TGTGCCACTCGGACAGGAACCTCTGGGGCCAACGTCCTGACTCTC.

The J gene is TRBJ2-7, the V gene TRBV6-1, with a possible D match to TRBD1 (5 bases). The germline V gene has CDR1 MNHNS and CDR2 SASEGT. V dropped 6 bases and J dropped 0 bases, with 15 bases sitting between them. The CDR3 is 15 amino acids. The CDR3 reads CASRAGAVFSYEQYF. CDR3 nucleotide sequence: TGTGCCAGCAGGGCTGGGGCCGTCTTCTCCTACGAGCAGTACTTC.

This clonotype has more than one count but fewer than ten. This chain uses TRBV27 with TRBJ2-7; 7 positions match TRBD2. V was clipped by 7 bases and J by 5 bases; unmatched bases: 14. Germline V gene lookup returns CDR1 MNHEY and CDR2 SMNVEV (reference sequence). The CDR3 has 15 amino acids. CDR3 DNA: TGTGCCAGCACCCTCAACTGGGGGGGTGGGGACGAGCAGTACTTC. It specifies CASTLNWGGGDEQYF.

This clonotype was detected many times. This chain links TRBV6-1 with TRBJ1-1; possibly TRBD1 for D (6 bases). The V gene's germline CDR1 is MNHNS and CDR2 SASEGT. The CDR3 sequence is 15 residues long. V was shortened by 5 bases and J by 1 base, with 14 bases between the two germline ends. CDR3 loop: CASSHPRRGNTEAFF. In nucleotides, the CDR3 is TGTGCCAGCAGTCATCCGCGCAGGGGGAACACTGAAGCTTTCTTT.

J is TRBJ2-1 and V is TRBV5-8, with 8 bases aligning to TRBD2. V was clipped by 1 base and J by 6 bases; unmatched bases: 12. Germline V gene lookup returns CDR1 SGHTS and CDR2 YDEGEE. The CDR3 spans 17 residues. The CDR3 region has the DNA TGTGCCAGCAGCTTGCCGGGGGGGGACGGAGGAGGCAATGAGCAGTTCTTC. It encodes CASSLPGGDGGGNEQFF.

This clonotype has a count of ten or more. The chain couples TRBV28 to TRBJ1-6; D ambiguous. CDR1 and CDR2 from the germline V gene are MDHEN and SYDVKM. Trimming stripped 10 bases from V and 7 bases from J, with 11 bases between. CDR3 length equals 12 residues. The CDR3 loop is CATQRSNSPLHF. The DNA for the CDR3 is TGTGCCACCCAGAGGTCAAATTCACCCCTCCACTTT.

The sample holds many counts of this clonotype. V usage is TRBV28 and J usage is TRBJ2-7; tentatively, D is TRBD1 (6 bases). V gave up 6 bases and J gave up 3 bases, with 15 bases separating them. Germline V CDR1 and CDR2: MDHEN, SYDVKM. The CDR3 spans 14 residues. The CDR3 region is CASSQTGGIYEQYF. The CDR3 coding sequence is TGTGCCAGCAGCCAGACAGGAGGAATCTACGAGCAGTACTTC.

The J gene is TRBJ2-3, the V gene TRBV27; tentative D call: TRBD1 (5 bases). Trimming stripped 5 bases from V and 0 bases from J, with 12 bases between. The CDR3 covers 15 residues. Germline assignment: CDR1 MNHEY and CDR2 SMNVEV (reference sequence). The CDR3 DNA reads TGTGCCAGCAGTATCCAGGGTTTGAGCACAGATACGCAGTATTTT. Translating gives CASSIQGLSTDTQYF.

The chain joins TRBV25-1 to TRBJ1-1; D is unresolved. Germline assignment: CDR1 MGHDK and CDR2 SYGVNS. This CDR3 contains 12 residues. Trimming took off 6 bases at V and 5 bases at J, with 10 bases between the two ends. Here the CDR3 reads CASRGYSTEAFF. The CDR3 bases are TGTGCCAGCAGGGGGTATAGTACTGAAGCTTTCTTT.

This clonotype was picked up a small number of times. This chain uses TRBV24-1 with TRBJ2-3; 9 positions agree with TRBD2. The length of the CDR3 is 17 residues. CDR1 and CDR2 from the germline V gene are KGHDR and SFDVKD. V lost 0 bases and J lost 2; bases outside the gene matches: 5. CDR3 sequence reads: CATSDLQTSGHTDTQYF. CDR3 in DNA: TGTGCCACCAGTGATTTGCAAACTAGCGGGCACACAGATACGCAGTATTTT.

The chain is built from TRBV20-1 and TRBJ2-3; TRBD2 agrees at 13 bases. Germline V lookup: CDR1 DFQATT, CDR2 SNEGSKA (reference sequence). J lost 4 bases, V lost 0 bases, and 4 bases had no gene match. This CDR3 has 16 residues. CDR3 sequence reads: CSARDATSGRADTQYF. CDR3 DNA sequence: TGCAGTGCTAGAGACGCTACTAGCGGGAGGGCAGATACGCAGTATTTT.

The table lists this clonotype with many counts. The chain carries TRBV29-1 and TRBJ1-1; D perhaps matches TRBD1 (5 bases). The CDR3 covers 14 residues. Between the trimmed V and J ends, which lost 2 bases and 3 bases, there was a span of 13 bases. Germline V gene data show CDR1 as SQVTM and CDR2 as ANQGSEA. The CDR3 coding sequence is TGCAGCGTTGAAAGGCGTCTGGGGGACACTGAAGCTTTCTTT. Translated: CSVERRLGDTEAFF.

Only a few counts were recorded for this clonotype. The chain employs TRBV27 and TRBJ2-1; 13 nucleotides line up with TRBD2. The CDR3 consists of 17 residues. V lost 5 bases, J lost 4 bases, and 8 bases stayed unmatched. Germline V CDR1 and CDR2: MNHEY, SMNVEV (reference sequence). DNA for the CDR3: TGTGCCAGCAGTCCCGGACTAGCGGGAGTATTGTACAATGAGCAGTTCTTC. It translates to CASSPGLAGVLYNEQFF.

On this clonotype: A read error may produce the germline difference seen at one junction end. V is TRBV7-9 and J is TRBJ1-4, with no clear D. The CDR3 is 15 amino acids. The germline CDR1 and CDR2 sequences are SEHNR and FQNEAQ (reference sequence). CDR3 DNA sequence: TGTGCCAGCAGCTTAGAAGAAGCAGCTAATGAAGAACTGTTTTTT. This sequence encodes CASSLEEAANEELFF.

On this clonotype: This may be a read error: a much more frequent sequence differs by one nucleotide. The genes are TRBV2 and TRBJ2-5; possibly TRBD1 for D (6 bases). The CDR3 is 15 amino acids. V was trimmed by 11 bases and J by 6 bases, leaving 25 bases between them. Germline-derived CDR1 and CDR2 are SNHLY and FYNNEI. The CDR3 sequence is CARNPAQGKSKTQYF. The CDR3, as DNA: TGTGCCCGCAATCCAGCGCAGGGGAAGTCAAAGACCCAGTACTTC.

This clonotype was seen repeatedly, ten times or more. The chain recombines TRBV20-1 with TRBJ1-5; D gene unclear. The CDR3 loop spans 14 amino acids. The ends were cut back, 4 bases at V and 2 bases at J, with 12 bases in the middle. The germline V gene encodes CDR1 DFQATT and CDR2 SNEGSKA (reference sequence). Written as DNA, the CDR3 is TGCAGTGCTACCGCCTCTCGGGGCAATCAGCCCCAGCATTTT. This gives the protein CSATASRGNQPQHF.

This clonotype was counted ten times or more. V usage is TRBV6-5 and J usage is TRBJ1-2; D gene unclear. Germline V gives CDR1 MNHEY, CDR2 SVGAGI. The CDR3 has 13 residues. Trimming shortened V by 2 bases and J by 0 bases, and 4 bases separated the two germline ends. As DNA, the CDR3 is TGTGCCAGCAGTTACGCCCCTAACTATGGCTACACCTTC. As protein: CASSYAPNYGYTF.

In its sample, this clonotype was seen many times. Mismatch with germline at one junction end may stem from a read error. The V gene is TRBV20-1, the J gene TRBJ2-7, with a possible D match to TRBD1 (6 bases). Germline CDR1 and CDR2: DFQATT and SNEGSKA (reference sequence). The CDR3 has 13 residues. CDR3 region: CSTRQAASYEQYF. The CDR3, as DNA: TGCAGTACTAGACAGGCGGCCTCCTACGAGCAGTACTTC.

The V call is TRBV30, the J call TRBJ1-4, with TRBD1 matching 10 bases. The CDR3 has 14 amino acids. Trimming at V came to 0 bases and at J to 8 bases, leaving 3 bases not matched to a gene. Germline values: CDR1 GTSNPN, CDR2 SVGIG (reference sequence). This CDR3 reads CAWSVGTGEEKLFF. As DNA, the CDR3 is TGTGCCTGGAGTGTAGGGACAGGGGAAGAAAAACTGTTTTTT.

The sample holds many counts of this clonotype. The chain links TRBV11-2 to TRBJ2-1; no firm D call. V lost 1 base, J lost 9 bases, and 13 bases lay in between. This CDR3 is built from 14 residues. Germline CDR1 reads SGHAT; CDR2 reads FQNNGV. CDR3 amino acids: CASSLGGLRPEQFF. CDR3 DNA: TGTGCCAGCAGCTTAGGTGGGCTCCGGCCTGAGCAGTTCTTC.

In regard to this clonotype: A much bigger clone sits one base away, suggesting this may be a read error. CDR3 in amino acids: CVSTRGGYGYTF. The DNA for the CDR3 is TGTGTCAGCACCCGCGGAGGGTATGGCTACACCTTC. This chain links TRBV12-3 or TRBV12-4 with TRBJ1-2; D call uncertain. The CDR3 length is 12 residues.

V usage is TRBV18 and J usage is TRBJ2-5; 7 nucleotides align to TRBD1. The CDR3 consists of 14 residues. CDR1 is KGHSH, CDR2 LQKENI, per germline. V dropped 6 bases and J dropped 3; count of bases not matched to a gene: 7. CDR3 loop: CASSAGDREETQYF. The CDR3 nucleotides are TGTGCCAGCTCTGCCGGGGACAGAGAAGAGACCCAGTACTTC. The variable domain in full, with the rest retrieved from reference TRBV18 and TRBJ2-5, is NAGVMQNPRHLVRRRGQEARLRCSPMKGHSHVYWYRQLPEEGLKFMVYLQKENIIDESGMPKERFSAEFPKEGPSILRIQQVVRGDSAAYFCASSAGDREETQYFGPGTRLLVL.

Ten or more counts support this clonotype. The J gene is TRBJ1-1, the V gene TRBV3-1; no reliable D call. The germline V and J ends were trimmed by 5 bases and 5 bases, with 9 bases remaining between them. CDR3 length: 12 residues. CDR1 and CDR2 from the germline V gene are LGHDT and YNNKEL (reference sequence). CDR3 in DNA: TGTGCCAGCAGCTTCGGGCGTACTGAAGCTTTCTTT. It translates to CASSFGRTEAFF.

Ten or more counts support this clonotype. The chain uses TRBV29-1 and TRBJ2-5, with a possible D match to TRBD1 (5 bases). The V end lost 4 bases, the J end lost 4 bases, and 13 bases lay between the germline ends. The germline gives CDR1 SQVTM, CDR2 ANQGSEA. The CDR3 has 13 residues. CDR3 DNA sequence: TGCAGCGTTGGGCCCGACAGCCTAGAGACCCAGTACTTC. Translating gives CSVGPDSLETQYF.

At least ten counts were recorded for this clonotype. This rearrangement joins TRBV20-1 to TRBJ1-5; 7 nucleotides match TRBD1. The J segment lost 0 bases and the V segment lost 3 bases, leaving 5 bases of the junction unmatched. Germline loops: CDR1 DFQATT, CDR2 SNEGSKA (reference sequence). This CDR3 is 15 amino acids long. CDR3 DNA: TGCAGTGCTAGCGGGACAGCAGATAGCAATCAGCCCCAGCATTTT. It specifies CSASGTADSNQPQHF.